This record concerns one TCR beta chain sequence. Antigen specificity is unknown. The data stem from a study of graft-versus-host responses after intestinal transplantation. Study context: Multivisceral, liver-intestinal, or isolated intestinal transplants were given to recipients. The whole recipient group had anti-thymocyte globulin induction followed by tacrolimus and steroids for around 3 years. Study-wide points: Declining HvG levels early post-transplant were linked to peak circulating GvH clone levels. Across patients carrying graft-donor T cell macrochimerism, allografts held high graft-versus-host to host-versus-graft clonal ratios.

Produced via immunoSEQ multiplex PCR; TCRdb's table is partial and in-frame only. There are about 130,000 clones in the sample; 80% to 95% occur only once, and roughly 0.19% lies in the top ten. The CDR3 runs to 15 residues. Germline V gene data show CDR1 as LNHDA and CDR2 as SQIVND (reference sequence). V shed 6 bases and J shed 2 bases, with 16 bases lying between them. The sample consisted of unstimulated CD4+ T cells sorted from spleen or lymph node cells, taken before intestinal transplant. The receptor comes from a human donor who received an intestinal transplant. The V call is TRBV19, the J call TRBJ2-5; D gene uncertain. CDR3 in DNA: TGTGCCAGTAGCCCAGGACGGATAACACAAGAGACCCAGTACTTC. Translating it yields CASSPGRITQETQYF.